This TCR beta chain comes out of a study of control samples from healthy donors and cancer patients. Using immunoSEQ multiplex PCR, the repertoire was profiled, and TCRdb retains in-frame clones only, with some absent. Altogether 200,000 or so clones are present, roughly 94% being singletons, with the ten largest covering approximately 1.5%. This CDR3 is 17 amino acids long. Germline-derived CDR1 and CDR2 are MGHRA and YSYEKL. Trimming shortened V by 4 bases and J by 0 bases, and 17 bases separated the two germline ends. V usage is TRBV4-1 and J usage is TRBJ2-3, with D perhaps TRBD1 (6 bases). Sequencing was carried out using blood. This receptor was taken from a man between 50 and 59 years old in good health. CDR3 nucleotides: TGCGCCAGCAGCCCGGGGCAGGGGTCCTCTAGCACAGATACGCAGTATTTT. Its translation: CASSPGQGSSSTDTQYF.